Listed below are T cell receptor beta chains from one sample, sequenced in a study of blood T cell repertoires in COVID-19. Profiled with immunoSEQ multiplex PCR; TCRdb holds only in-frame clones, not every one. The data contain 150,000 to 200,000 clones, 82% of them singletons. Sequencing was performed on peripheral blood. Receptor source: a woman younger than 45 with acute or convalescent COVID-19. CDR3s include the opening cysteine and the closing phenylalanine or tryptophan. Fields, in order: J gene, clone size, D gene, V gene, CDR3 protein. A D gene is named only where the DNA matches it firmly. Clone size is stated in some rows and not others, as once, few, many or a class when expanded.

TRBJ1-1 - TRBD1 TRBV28 CASSPPGQGPAGEAFF
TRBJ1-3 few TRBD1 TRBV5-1 CASSLLSTGVRGNTIYF
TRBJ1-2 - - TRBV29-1 CSVESPDLANYGYTF
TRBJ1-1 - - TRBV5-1 CASSLEGVMNTEAFF
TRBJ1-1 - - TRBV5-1 CASTTGYTEAFF
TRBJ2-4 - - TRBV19 CASSISSQGNIQYF
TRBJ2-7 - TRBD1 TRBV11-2 CASSLRDRGSYEQYF
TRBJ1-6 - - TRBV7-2 CASSLPRNSPLHF
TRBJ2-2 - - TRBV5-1 CASSLIGTLNTGELFF
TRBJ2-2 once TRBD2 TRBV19 CASSTRASGNTGELFF
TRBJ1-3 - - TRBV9 CASSPQGLGSGNTIYF
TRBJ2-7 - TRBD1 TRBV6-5 CASRRGDRWEQYF
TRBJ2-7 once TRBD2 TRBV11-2 CASSRTSTGEQYF
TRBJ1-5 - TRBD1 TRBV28 CASRRYRDRYQPQHF
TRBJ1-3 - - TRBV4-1 CASSQDPGTGNTIYF
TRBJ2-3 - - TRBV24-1 CATAGATDTQYF
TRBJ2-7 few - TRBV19 CASSFRDSYEQYF
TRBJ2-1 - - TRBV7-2 CASSLELGRYNEQFF
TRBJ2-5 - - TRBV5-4 CASSRGSTQETQYF
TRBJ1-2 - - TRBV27 CASSLSYGANYGYTF
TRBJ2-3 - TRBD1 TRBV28 CASSSGTGRTLTDTQYF
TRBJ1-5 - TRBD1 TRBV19 CASSIQGANQPQHF
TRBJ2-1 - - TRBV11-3 CASSLDSGYNEQFF
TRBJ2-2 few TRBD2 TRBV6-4 CASSREGRTGELFF
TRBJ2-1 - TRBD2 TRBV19 CASRTTGASGLYNEQFF
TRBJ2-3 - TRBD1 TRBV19 CASSIGNRQGADTQYF
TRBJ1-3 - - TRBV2 CASSFDISGNTIYF
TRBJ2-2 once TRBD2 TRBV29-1 CSVAEGLGTGELFF
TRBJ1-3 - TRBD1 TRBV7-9 CASSDRAAGNTIYF
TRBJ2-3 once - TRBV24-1 CATSNPLSTDTQYF
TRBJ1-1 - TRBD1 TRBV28 CASRPGQGNTEAFF
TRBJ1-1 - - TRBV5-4 CASSSAGGGGTEAFF
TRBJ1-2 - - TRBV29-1 CSVVKGAGNGYTF
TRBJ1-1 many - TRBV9 CASSPQPPGMNTEAFF